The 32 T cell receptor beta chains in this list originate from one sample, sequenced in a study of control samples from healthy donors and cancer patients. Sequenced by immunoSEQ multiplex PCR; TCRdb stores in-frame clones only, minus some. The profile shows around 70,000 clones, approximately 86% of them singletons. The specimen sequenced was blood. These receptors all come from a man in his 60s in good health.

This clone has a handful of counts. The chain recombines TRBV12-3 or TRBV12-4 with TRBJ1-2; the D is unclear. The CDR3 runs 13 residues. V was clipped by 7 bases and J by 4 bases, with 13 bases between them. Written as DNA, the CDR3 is TGTGCCAGCAATCTACACAGCTTCTATGGCTACACCTTC. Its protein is CASNLHSFYGYTF.

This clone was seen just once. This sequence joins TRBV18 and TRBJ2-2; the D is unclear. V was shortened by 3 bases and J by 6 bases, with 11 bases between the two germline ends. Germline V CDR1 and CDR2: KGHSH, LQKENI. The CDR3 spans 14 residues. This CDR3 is CASSPAVTSGELFF. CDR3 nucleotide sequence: TGTGCCAGCTCACCCGCGGTTACGTCCGGGGAGCTGTTTTTT.

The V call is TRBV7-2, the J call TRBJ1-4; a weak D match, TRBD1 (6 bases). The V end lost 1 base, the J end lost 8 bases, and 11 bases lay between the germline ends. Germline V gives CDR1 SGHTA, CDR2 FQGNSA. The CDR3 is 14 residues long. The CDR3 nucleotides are TGTGCCAGCAGCTTAGGGGGGCGGGCGGAAAAACTGTTTTTT. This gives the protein CASSLGGRAEKLFF.

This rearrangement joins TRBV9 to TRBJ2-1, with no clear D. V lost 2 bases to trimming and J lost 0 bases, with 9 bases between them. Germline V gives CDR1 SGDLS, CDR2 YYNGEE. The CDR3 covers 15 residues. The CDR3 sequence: CASSVDPSSYNEQFF. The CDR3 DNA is TGTGCCAGCAGCGTGGACCCGAGCTCCTACAATGAGCAGTTCTTC.

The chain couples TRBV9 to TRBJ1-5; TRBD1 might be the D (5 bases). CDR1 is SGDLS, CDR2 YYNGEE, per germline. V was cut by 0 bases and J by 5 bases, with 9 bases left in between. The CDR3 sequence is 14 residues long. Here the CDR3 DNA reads TGTGCCAGCAGCGTAGATGGAGGGGATCAGCCCCAGCATTTT. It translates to CASSVDGGDQPQHF.

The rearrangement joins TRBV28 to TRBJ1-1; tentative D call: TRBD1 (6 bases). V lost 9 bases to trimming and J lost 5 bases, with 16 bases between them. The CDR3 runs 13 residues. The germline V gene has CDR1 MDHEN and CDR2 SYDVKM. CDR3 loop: CASYREGRTEAFF. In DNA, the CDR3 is TGTGCCAGTTACAGGGAAGGTAGGACTGAAGCTTTCTTT.

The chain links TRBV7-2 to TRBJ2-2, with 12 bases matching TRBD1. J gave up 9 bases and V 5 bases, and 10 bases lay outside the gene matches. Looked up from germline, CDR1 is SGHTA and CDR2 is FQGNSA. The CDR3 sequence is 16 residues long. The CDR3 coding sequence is TGTGCCAGCAGCGCAGGGACAGGGGGCTGGGCCAGGGAGCTGTTTTTT. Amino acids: CASSAGTGGWARELFF.

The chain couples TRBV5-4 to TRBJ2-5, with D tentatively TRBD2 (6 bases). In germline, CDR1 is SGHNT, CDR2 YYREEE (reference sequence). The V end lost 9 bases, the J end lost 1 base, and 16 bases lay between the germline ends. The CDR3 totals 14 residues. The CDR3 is CATMRRDSQETQYF. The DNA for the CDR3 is TGTGCCACTATGAGGCGGGACTCCCAAGAGACCCAGTACTTC.

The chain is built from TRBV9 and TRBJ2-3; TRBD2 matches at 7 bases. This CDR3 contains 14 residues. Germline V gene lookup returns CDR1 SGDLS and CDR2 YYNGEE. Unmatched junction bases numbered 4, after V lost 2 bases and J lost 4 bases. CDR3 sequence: CASSVLSGPDTQYF. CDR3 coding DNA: TGTGCCAGCAGCGTCCTTAGCGGGCCAGATACGCAGTATTTT.

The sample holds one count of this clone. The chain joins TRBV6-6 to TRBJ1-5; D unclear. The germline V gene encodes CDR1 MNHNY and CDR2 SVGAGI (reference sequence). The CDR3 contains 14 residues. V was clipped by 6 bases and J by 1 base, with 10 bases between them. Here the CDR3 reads CASSQDWSNQPQHF. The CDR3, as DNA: TGTGCCAGCAGCCAAGATTGGAGCAATCAGCCCCAGCATTTT.

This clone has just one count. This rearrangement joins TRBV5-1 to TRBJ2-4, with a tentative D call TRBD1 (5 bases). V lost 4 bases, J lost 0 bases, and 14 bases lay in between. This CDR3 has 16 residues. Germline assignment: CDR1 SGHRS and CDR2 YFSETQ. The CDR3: CASSRGDSLAKNIQYF. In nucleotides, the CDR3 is TGCGCCAGCAGCCGTGGCGACAGCCTAGCCAAAAACATTCAGTACTTC.

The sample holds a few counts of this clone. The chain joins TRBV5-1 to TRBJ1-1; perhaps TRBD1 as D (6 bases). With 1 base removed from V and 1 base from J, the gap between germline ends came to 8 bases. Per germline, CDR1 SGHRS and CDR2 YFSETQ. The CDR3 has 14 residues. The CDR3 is CASSLTGRNTEAFF. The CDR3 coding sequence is TGCGCCAGCAGCTTGACAGGGCGGAACACTGAAGCTTTCTTT. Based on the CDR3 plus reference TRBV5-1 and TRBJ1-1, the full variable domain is KAGVTQTPRYLIKTRGQQVTLSCSPISGHRSVSWYQQTPGQGLQFLFEYFSETQRNKGNFPGRFSGRQFSNSRSEMNVSTLELGDSALYLCASSLTGRNTEAFFGQGTRLTVV.

The CDR3 sequence: CAISSNSGSTDTQYF. The CDR3 coding sequence is TGTGCCATCAGCTCCAATAGCGGCTCCACAGATACGCAGTATTTT. The J gene is TRBJ2-3, the V gene TRBV10-3; a weak D match, TRBD2 (6 bases). Germline loops: CDR1 ENHRY, CDR2 SYGVKD. Trimming removed 6 bases from V and 2 bases from J, with 15 bases in between. The CDR3 length is 15 residues.

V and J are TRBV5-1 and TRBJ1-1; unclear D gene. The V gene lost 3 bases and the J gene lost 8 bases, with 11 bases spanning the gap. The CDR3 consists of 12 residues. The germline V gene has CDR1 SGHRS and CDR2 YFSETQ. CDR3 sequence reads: CASSSPPGEAFF. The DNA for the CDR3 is TGCGCCAGCAGCTCCCCACCGGGGGAAGCTTTCTTT.

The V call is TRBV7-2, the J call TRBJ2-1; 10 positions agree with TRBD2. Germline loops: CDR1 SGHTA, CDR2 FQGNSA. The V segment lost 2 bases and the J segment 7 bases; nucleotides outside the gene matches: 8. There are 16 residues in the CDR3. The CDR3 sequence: CASSLRSGRAGNEQFF. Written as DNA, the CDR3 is TGTGCCAGCAGCTTAAGGAGCGGGAGGGCCGGGAATGAGCAGTTCTTC.

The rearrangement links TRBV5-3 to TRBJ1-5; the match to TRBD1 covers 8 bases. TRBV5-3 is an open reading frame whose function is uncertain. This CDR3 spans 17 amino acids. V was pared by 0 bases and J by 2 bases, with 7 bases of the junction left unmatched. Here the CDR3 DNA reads TGTGCCAGAAGCTTGGGCCCCGGACAGGGCGGCAATCAGCCCCAGCATTTT. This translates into CARSLGPGQGGNQPQHF.

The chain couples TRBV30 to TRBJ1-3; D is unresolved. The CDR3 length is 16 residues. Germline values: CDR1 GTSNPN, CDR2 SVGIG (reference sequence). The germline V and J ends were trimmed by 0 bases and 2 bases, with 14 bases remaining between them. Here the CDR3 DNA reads TGTGCCTGGAGTGTCCATTCTTCCGGGCCTGGAAACACCATATATTTT. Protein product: CAWSVHSSGPGNTIYF.

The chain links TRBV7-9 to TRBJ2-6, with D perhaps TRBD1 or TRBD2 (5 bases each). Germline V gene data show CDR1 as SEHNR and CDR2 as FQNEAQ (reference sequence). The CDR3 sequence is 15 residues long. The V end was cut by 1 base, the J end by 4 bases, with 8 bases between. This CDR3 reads CASSLEGTGANVLTF. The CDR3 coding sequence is TGTGCCAGCAGCTTAGAAGGGACCGGGGCCAACGTCCTGACTTTC.

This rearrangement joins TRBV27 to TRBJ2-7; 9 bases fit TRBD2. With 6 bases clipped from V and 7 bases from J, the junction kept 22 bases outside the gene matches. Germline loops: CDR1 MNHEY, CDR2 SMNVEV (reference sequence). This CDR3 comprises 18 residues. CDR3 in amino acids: CASSPITGGLAGVSEQYF. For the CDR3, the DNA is TGTGCCAGCAGCCCAATAACAGGAGGATTAGCGGGAGTAAGTGAGCAGTACTTC.

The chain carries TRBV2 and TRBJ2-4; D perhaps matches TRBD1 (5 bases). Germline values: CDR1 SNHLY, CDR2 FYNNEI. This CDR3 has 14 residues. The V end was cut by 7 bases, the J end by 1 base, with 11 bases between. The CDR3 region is CASKDNLAKNIQYF. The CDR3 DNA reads TGTGCCAGCAAGGACAATCTGGCCAAAAACATTCAGTACTTC.

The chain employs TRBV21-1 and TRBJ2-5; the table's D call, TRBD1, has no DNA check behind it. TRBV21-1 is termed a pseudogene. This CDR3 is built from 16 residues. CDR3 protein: CASSWARGRFEETQYF. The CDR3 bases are TGTGCCAGCAGCTGGGCCAGGGGGCGCTTCGAAGAGACCCAGTACTTC.

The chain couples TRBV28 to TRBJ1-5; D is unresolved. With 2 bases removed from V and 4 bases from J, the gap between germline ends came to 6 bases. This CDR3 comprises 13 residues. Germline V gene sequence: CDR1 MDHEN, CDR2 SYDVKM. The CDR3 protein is CASSLLLNQPQHF. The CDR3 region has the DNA TGTGCCAGCAGTTTACTTTTGAATCAGCCCCAGCATTTT.

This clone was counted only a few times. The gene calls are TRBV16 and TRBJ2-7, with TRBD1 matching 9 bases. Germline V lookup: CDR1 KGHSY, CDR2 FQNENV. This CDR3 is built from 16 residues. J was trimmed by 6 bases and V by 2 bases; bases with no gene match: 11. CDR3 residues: CASSQMALTGGFEQYF. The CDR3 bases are TGTGCCAGCAGCCAAATGGCCTTGACAGGGGGTTTCGAGCAGTACTTC.

CDR3 in DNA: TGTGCCAGCAGCCCCCGAAGCAGGCACGGTCGACAGACCCAGTACTTC. Its protein is CASSPRSRHGRQTQYF. The rearrangement uses TRBV3-1 (or the pseudogene TRBV3-2) and TRBJ2-5, with D unclear. Trimming cost V 4 bases and J 6 bases, with 21 bases left between them. The germline V gene has CDR1 LGHDT and CDR2 YNNKEL (reference sequence). CDR3 length equals 16 residues.

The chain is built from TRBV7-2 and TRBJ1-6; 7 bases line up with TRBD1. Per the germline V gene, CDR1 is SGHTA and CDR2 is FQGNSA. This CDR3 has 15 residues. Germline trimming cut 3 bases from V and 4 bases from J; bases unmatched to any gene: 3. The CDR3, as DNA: TGTGCCAGCAGCTTTGAGACAGGGTATAATTCACCCCTCCACTTT. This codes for CASSFETGYNSPLHF.

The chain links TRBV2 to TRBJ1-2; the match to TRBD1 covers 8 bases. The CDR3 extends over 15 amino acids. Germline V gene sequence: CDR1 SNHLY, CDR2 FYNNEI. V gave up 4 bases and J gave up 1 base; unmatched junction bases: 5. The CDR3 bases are TGTGCCAGCAGTGCTAAACAGGGGGGTAACTATGGCTACACCTTC. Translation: CASSAKQGGNYGYTF.

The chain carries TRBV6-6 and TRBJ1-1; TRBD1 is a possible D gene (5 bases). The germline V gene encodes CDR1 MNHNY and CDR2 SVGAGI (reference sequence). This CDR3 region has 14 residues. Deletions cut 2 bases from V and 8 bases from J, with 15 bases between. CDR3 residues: CASSYVGMQGEAFF. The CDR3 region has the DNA TGTGCCAGCAGTTACGTGGGAATGCAGGGCGAAGCTTTCTTT.

The CDR3, as DNA: TGCGCCAGCAGCCAAGACCGACAGGGGGGTACTAACTATGGCTACACCTTC. Translating it yields CASSQDRQGGTNYGYTF. This chain links TRBV4-1 with TRBJ1-2; 9 bases match TRBD1. This CDR3 has 17 residues. Germline trimming cut 0 bases from V and 0 bases from J; bases unmatched to any gene: 5. CDR1 MGHRA and CDR2 YSYEKL come from the germline V gene.

CDR3 residues: CASSSGTPNLFYSNQPQHF. The DNA for the CDR3 is TGTGCCAGTAGTTCTGGGACACCGAACCTGTTCTATAGCAATCAGCCCCAGCATTTT. V and J are TRBV19 and TRBJ1-5; D perhaps matches TRBD1 (6 bases). V gave up 5 bases and J gave up 0 bases, with 23 bases separating them. The CDR3 spans 19 residues. CDR1 and CDR2 (germline): LNHDA, SQIVND (reference sequence).

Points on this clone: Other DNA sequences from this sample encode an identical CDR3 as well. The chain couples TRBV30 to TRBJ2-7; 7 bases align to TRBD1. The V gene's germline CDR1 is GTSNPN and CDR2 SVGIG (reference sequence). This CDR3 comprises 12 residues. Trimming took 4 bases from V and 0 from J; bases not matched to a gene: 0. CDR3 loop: CAWNRGSYEQYF. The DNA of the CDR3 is TGTGCCTGGAACAGGGGCTCCTACGAGCAGTACTTC. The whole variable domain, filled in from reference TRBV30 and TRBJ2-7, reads SQTIHQWPATLVQPVGSPLSLECTVEGTSNPNLYWYRQAAGRGLQLLFYSVGIGQISSEVPQNLSASRPQDRQFILSSKKLLLSDSGFYLCAWNRGSYEQYFGPGTRLTVT.

In DNA, the CDR3 is TGTGCCAGCAGCCAAGTCCGGACCAAAAATGAGCAGTTCTTC. Protein: CASSQVRTKNEQFF. V is TRBV3-1 (or the pseudogene TRBV3-2) and J is TRBJ2-1; D remains ambiguous. CDR1 and CDR2 from the germline V gene are LGHDT and YNNKEL (reference sequence). This CDR3 contains 14 residues. V lost 1 base and J 7 bases, leaving 11 bases between the germline ends.

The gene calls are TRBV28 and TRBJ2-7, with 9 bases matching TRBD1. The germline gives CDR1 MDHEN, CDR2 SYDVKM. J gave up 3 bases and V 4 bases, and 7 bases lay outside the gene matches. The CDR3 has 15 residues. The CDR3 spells CASSSAGTGYYEQYF. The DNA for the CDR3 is TGTGCCAGCAGTTCAGCCGGGACAGGGTACTACGAGCAGTACTTC. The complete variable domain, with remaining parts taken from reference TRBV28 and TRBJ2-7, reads DVKVTQSSRYLVKRTGEKVFLECVQDMDHENMFWYRQDPGLGLRLIYFSYDVKMKEKGDIPEGYSVSREKKERFSLILESASTNQTSMYLCASSSAGTGYYEQYFGPGTRLTVT.